This TCR beta chain was sequenced during a study of cytomegalovirus exposure and HLA in healthy donors. General study results and limits: The study recorded 150 to 200 TCR beta chains that were cytomegalovirus-associated. TCR sequences were mostly rare, though some public TCRs occurred in many donors.

The PCR used 60 Vbeta and 13 Jbeta primers. The assay was immunoSEQ multiplex PCR, and TCRdb's table has in-frame clones only and misses some. Of 150,000 to 200,000 clones listed, roughly 70% were seen once; the top ten hold approximately 1.5%. In the case of this clone: The antigen is not known.

Germline V gene sequence: CDR1 SGHNT, CDR2 YYREEE (reference sequence). Trimming pared 2 bases from V and 0 bases from J, leaving 14 bases between. This CDR3 comprises 16 residues. The receptor was derived from a girl aged 5-17 years in good health and CMV-seronegative. The rearrangement uses TRBV5-4 and TRBJ1-2; a weak D match, TRBD1 (6 bases). The sample taken for sequencing was PBMCs. CDR3 nucleotides: TGTGCCAGCAGCTTACCTAGAGGGGGAGCTAACTATGGCTACACCTTC. Translating it yields CASSLPRGGANYGYTF.